A selection of T cell receptor beta chains follows, all from one sample in a study of persistence of HIV-infected CD4 T cells. Which antigens these TCRs recognize remains unknown. Profiling relied on immunoSEQ multiplex PCR, and the TCRdb table lists in-frame clones only, not all of them. The sample consists of roughly 45,000 clones, around 89% of them appearing once. The sequences come from CD4+ T cells sorted from PBMCs after approximately 19-hour stimulation, collected from a patient who received antiretroviral therapy. The receptor source for this set is an adult man with HIV who was CMV-seropositive. The CDR3 runs from the conserved cysteine through the conserved F or W. Fields, in order: D gene, clone size, V gene, J gene, CDR3 protein, CDR3 DNA. D genes are given only for firm matches. Rows give clone size only sometimes, using once, few, many, or a class for an expanded clone.

>-|once|TRBV5-4|TRBJ2-7
CASSSDFGGSYEQYF
TGTGCCAGCAGCTCTGACTTCGGAGGGTCCTACGAGCAGTACTTC
>-|once|TRBV6-5|TRBJ1-1
CASTLGAGRKTEAFF
TGTGCCAGCACGTTGGGGGCAGGGCGTAAGACTGAAGCTTTCTTT
>-|-|TRBV29-1|TRBJ1-2
CSVLGTLGGGYGYTF
TGCAGCGTCCTCGGGACACTCGGCGGGGGCTATGGCTACACCTTC
>-|-|TRBV5-1|TRBJ1-5
CASSLDGTNQPQHF
TGCGCCAGCAGCTTGGACGGCACCAATCAGCCCCAGCATTTT
>TRBD1|-|TRBV6-5|TRBJ2-6
CASRRGQGWVLTF
TGTGCCAGCAGACGTGGACAGGGATGGGTCCTGACTTTC
>-|few|TRBV28|TRBJ1-1
CASGVVSMNTEAFF
TGTGCCAGCGGGGTTGTGAGCATGAACACTGAAGCTTTCTTT
>-|once|TRBV4-2|TRBJ2-1
CASSQETGPYNEQFF
TGTGCCAGCAGCCAAGAAACAGGGCCCTACAATGAGCAGTTCTTC
>-|-|TRBV5-1|TRBJ1-4
CASSLGPQGTGEKLFF
TGCGCCAGCAGCTTGGGACCCCAGGGAACCGGTGAAAAACTGTTTTTT
>-|-|TRBV6-5|TRBJ2-2
CAGKGRTNTGELFF
TGTGCCGGAAAGGGACGGACGAACACCGGGGAGCTGTTTTTT
>TRBD1|once|TRBV6-6|TRBJ1-3
CASRMGQQNTIYF
TGTGCCAGCAGAATGGGACAGCAAAACACCATATATTTT
>TRBD2|few|TRBV2|TRBJ2-4
CASSDREGKNIQYF
TGTGCCAGCAGTGACAGGGAGGGCAAAAACATTCAGTACTTC
>-|few|TRBV28|TRBJ1-6
CASSSGEGTYNSPLHF
TGTGCCAGCAGCTCCGGGGAGGGCACCTATAATTCACCCCTCCACTTT
>-|-|TRBV6-1|TRBJ2-2
CASSGGTSRANTGELFF
TGTGCCAGCAGTGGAGGGACAAGTCGAGCCAACACCGGGGAGCTGTTTTTT
>-|-|TRBV3-1/TRBV3-2|TRBJ1-5
CASSQKQVGNQPQHF
TGTGCCAGCAGCCAAAAACAGGTTGGCAATCAGCCCCAGCATTTT
>-|-|TRBV7-3|TRBJ2-1
CASSLDGEQFF
TGTGCCAGCAGCTTAGACGGTGAGCAGTTCTTC
>-|-|TRBV6-1|TRBJ2-7
CASSDAYGRTYYEQYF
TGTGCCAGCAGTGATGCGTATGGCAGAACTTACTACGAGCAGTACTTC
>TRBD1|-|TRBV12-3/TRBV12-4|TRBJ2-1
CASSLRGREQFF
TGTGCCAGCAGTTTAAGGGGGCGTGAGCAGTTCTTC
>TRBD2|-|TRBV5-1|TRBJ2-1
CASSIPLTGGGNEQFF
TGCGCCAGCAGCATACCCTTGACGGGGGGAGGAAATGAGCAGTTCTTC
>-|-|TRBV4-1|TRBJ2-7
CASSQVGVLPGNEQYF
TGCGCCAGCAGCCAAGTGGGTGTACTCCCTGGGAACGAGCAGTACTTC
>TRBD1|-|TRBV5-1|TRBJ1-4
CASSQGTVATNEKLFF
TGCGCCAGCAGCCAGGGGACAGTGGCAACTAATGAAAAACTGTTTTTT
>-|-|TRBV6-4|TRBJ1-2
CASSEREGTLLF
TGTGCCAGCAGTGAGAGGGAGGGGACGCTACTCTTC
>-|once|TRBV5-1|TRBJ1-1
CASSAKGGPGPYEAFF
TGCGCCAGCAGCGCCAAGGGGGGGCCCGGGCCTTATGAAGCTTTCTTT
>-|-|TRBV5-1|TRBJ2-3
CASSLLDSLQDTQYF
TGCGCCAGCAGCTTGTTGGACTCCTTGCAGGATACGCAGTATTTT
>TRBD1|once|TRBV7-2|TRBJ2-1
CASSPGGRPYNEQFF
TGTGCCAGCAGCCCAGGGGGCAGGCCCTACAATGAGCAGTTCTTC
>TRBD2|-|TRBV5-5|TRBJ2-1
CASSWALAGGPLNEQFF
TGTGCCAGCAGCTGGGCTTTAGCGGGGGGCCCCCTCAATGAGCAGTTCTTC
>-|-|TRBV30|TRBJ2-7
CACAGPRAGEQYF
TGTGCCTGCGCCGGGCCCCGGGCAGGCGAGCAGTACTTC
>-|-|TRBV27|TRBJ1-5
CASSYRAGVGQPQHF
TGTGCCAGCAGTTACCGGGCAGGGGTCGGTCAGCCCCAGCATTTT
>TRBD1|-|TRBV19|TRBJ1-5
CASSITGVSNQPQHF
TGTGCCAGTAGTATAACAGGGGTCAGCAATCAGCCCCAGCATTTT
>-|-|TRBV12-3/TRBV12-4|TRBJ1-1
CASSPFNPEAFF
TGTGCCAGCAGCCCCTTTAACCCTGAAGCTTTCTTT
>TRBD1|-|TRBV2|TRBJ1-5
CASSSQGDRQPQHF
TGTGCCAGCAGTTCACAGGGGGATCGGCAGCCCCAGCATTTT
>-|-|TRBV9|TRBJ2-7
CASSVDVGNYEQYF
TGTGCCAGCAGCGTCGACGTTGGAAATTACGAGCAGTACTTC
>-|-|TRBV27|TRBJ1-6
CASSLRNSPLHF
TGTGCCAGCAGTTTAAGGAATTCACCCCTCCACTTT
>-|-|TRBV19|TRBJ2-7
CASSIGQASYEQYF
TGTGCCAGTAGTATAGGACAGGCGAGCTACGAGCAGTACTTC
>TRBD1|-|TRBV24-1|TRBJ2-7
CATSDRSGTGAYEQYF
TGTGCCACCAGTGATCGATCCGGGACAGGGGCCTACGAGCAGTACTTC
>-|-|TRBV28|TRBJ2-1
CASSFTVGTEQFF
TGTGCCAGCAGCTTTACAGTGGGGACTGAGCAGTTCTTC
>-|-|TRBV6-6|TRBJ1-5
CASSADGTSNQPQHF
TGTGCCAGCAGTGCGGACGGGACTAGCAATCAGCCCCAGCATTTT
>TRBD1|-|TRBV28|TRBJ2-3
CASKVGQTGTDTQYF
TGTGCCAGCAAAGTGGGACAGACAGGCACGGATACGCAGTATTTT
>-|-|TRBV6-1|TRBJ2-7
CASSPGYESSYEQYF
TGTGCCAGCAGTCCCGGTTACGAGAGCTCCTACGAGCAGTACTTC
>TRBD2|-|TRBV19|TRBJ2-1
CASSIDWTSGGPSSYNEQFF
TGTGCCAGTAGTATAGACTGGACTAGCGGGGGTCCCAGCTCCTACAATGAGCAGTTCTTC
>-|-|TRBV5-1|TRBJ2-2
CASSSEGAMNTGELFF
TGCGCCAGCAGCTCCGAAGGGGCCATGAACACCGGGGAGCTGTTTTTT
>TRBD1|medium-sized|TRBV18|TRBJ2-7
CASSPNAGQGSEQYF
TGTGCCAGCTCACCAAACGCGGGACAGGGCTCCGAGCAGTACTTC
>-|-|TRBV3-1/TRBV3-2|TRBJ1-6
CASSPPLLSFGANSPLHF
TGTGCCAGCAGTCCTCCCCTTTTATCGTTCGGCGCCAATTCACCCCTCCACTTT
>TRBD2|-|TRBV7-3|TRBJ2-1
CASSSAGGLNEQFF
TGTGCCAGCAGCTCCGCGGGGGGGCTTAATGAGCAGTTCTTC